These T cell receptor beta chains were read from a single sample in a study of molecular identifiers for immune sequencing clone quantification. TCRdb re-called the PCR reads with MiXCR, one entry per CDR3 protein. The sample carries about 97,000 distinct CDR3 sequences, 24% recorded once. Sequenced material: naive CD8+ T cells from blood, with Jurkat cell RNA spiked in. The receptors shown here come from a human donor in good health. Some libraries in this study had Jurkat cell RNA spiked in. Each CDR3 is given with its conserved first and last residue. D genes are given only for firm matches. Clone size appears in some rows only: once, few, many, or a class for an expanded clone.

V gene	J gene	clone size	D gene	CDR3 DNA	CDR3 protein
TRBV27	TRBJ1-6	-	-	TGTGCCAGCAGTTCCGGCCTGTATAATTCACCCCTCCACTTT	CASSSGLYNSPLHF
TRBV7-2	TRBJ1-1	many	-	TGTGCCAGCAGCTTAGTATTTGCGCGGGCGGGGACTGAAGCTTTCTTT	CASSLVFARAGTEAFF
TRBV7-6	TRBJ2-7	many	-	TGTGCCAGCAGCTTAGGCAGACAGAGCTACGAGCAGTACTTC	CASSLGRQSYEQYF
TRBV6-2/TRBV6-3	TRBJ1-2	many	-	TGTGCCAGCAGTTACATCCCGGGAAGCACCTATGGCTACACCTTC	CASSYIPGSTYGYTF
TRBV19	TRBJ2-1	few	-	TGTGCCAGTAGTATTGCAGGGAGAACCTACTACAATGAGCAGTTCTTC	CASSIAGRTYYNEQFF
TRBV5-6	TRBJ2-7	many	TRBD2	TGTGCCAGCAGCTCGGGACTAGCGGCCTACGAGCAGTACTTC	CASSSGLAAYEQYF
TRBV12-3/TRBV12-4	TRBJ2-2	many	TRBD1	TGTGCCAGCAACCACAGGGGCACCGGGGAGCTGTTTTTT	CASNHRGTGELFF
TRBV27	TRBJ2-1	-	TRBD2	TGTGCCAGCAGTTTAGCGGGAGGGAAGGTAGGACAACTGGAGCAGTTCTTC	CASSLAGGKVGQLEQFF
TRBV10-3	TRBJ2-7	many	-	TGTGCCATCAGTGAGTCGGAGGGTTTGGCCTACGAGCAGTACTTC	CAISESEGLAYEQYF
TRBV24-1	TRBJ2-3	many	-	TGTGCCACCAGTGGAGACTGGAGCACAGATACGCAGTATTTT	CATSGDWSTDTQYF
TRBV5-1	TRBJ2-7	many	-	TGCGCCAGCAGCTTGGAAGTCATCCCCGACGAGCAGTACTTC	CASSLEVIPDEQYF
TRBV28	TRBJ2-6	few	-	TGTGCCAGCAGGGGAACTATCGGGACACCAGTCTCTGGGGCCAACGTCCTGACTTTC	CASRGTIGTPVSGANVLTF
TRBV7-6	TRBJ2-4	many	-	TGTGCCAGCAGCTTAGGAGGTCAAAACATTCAGTACTTC	CASSLGGQNIQYF
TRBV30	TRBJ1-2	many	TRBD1	TGTGCCTTCGGGACAGGAGTCCCGAAGGTCTATGGCTACACCTTC	CAFGTGVPKVYGYTF
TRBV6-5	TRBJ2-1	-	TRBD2	TGTGCCAGCAGCAGACGAGTGGTAGCGGGAGAAACTGAGCAGTTCTTC	CASSRRVVAGETEQFF
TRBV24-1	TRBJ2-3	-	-	TGTGCCACCAGTGACCCTAGCCAGAGTAGCACAGATACGCAGTATTTT	CATSDPSQSSTDTQYF
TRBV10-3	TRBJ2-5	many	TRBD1	TGTGCCACGGGACAGGGGGCCGCCGAGACCCAGTACTTC	CATGQGAAETQYF
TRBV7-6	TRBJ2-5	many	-	TGTGCCAGCAGCTTAAACCTGGGGACGACGGAAGAGACCCAGTACTTC	CASSLNLGTTEETQYF
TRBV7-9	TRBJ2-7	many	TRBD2	TGTGCCAGCAGCCTGGGACTAGCGGGGTGGAGCTCCTACGAGCAGTACTTC	CASSLGLAGWSSYEQYF
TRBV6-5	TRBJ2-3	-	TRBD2	TGTGCCAGCAGTCACTCGACCGGTCAAGCGGGAGTTCTTGCAGATACGCAGTATTTT	CASSHSTGQAGVLADTQYF
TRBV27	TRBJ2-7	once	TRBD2	TGTGCCAGCAGGGTAACTAGCGGGGGGTCCTGCGAGCAGTACTTC	CASRVTSGGSCEQYF
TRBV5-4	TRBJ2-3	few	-	TGTGCCAGCAGCTCGCGGGTGTTGGATTTTATCACAGATACGCAGTATTTT	CASSSRVLDFITDTQYF
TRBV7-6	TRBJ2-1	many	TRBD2	TGTGCCAGCAGCTTATCAGACTCGGGACTAGCGCTATACAATGAGCAGTTCTTC	CASSLSDSGLALYNEQFF
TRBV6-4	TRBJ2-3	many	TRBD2	TGTGCCAGCAGTGACACCCGTACGGTGGTAGCGGGCCGCACAGATACGCAGTATTTT	CASSDTRTVVAGRTDTQYF
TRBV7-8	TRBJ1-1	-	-	TGTGCCAGCAGCAGAGGGGTCGGGGTTCGGACTGAAGCTTTCTTT	CASSRGVGVRTEAFF
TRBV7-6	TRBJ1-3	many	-	TGTGCCAGCAGCTTAGCCGCGGCAGGGACAAGCTCTGGAAACACCATATATTTT	CASSLAAAGTSSGNTIYF
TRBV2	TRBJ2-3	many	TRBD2	TGTGCCAGCAAGGGACTAGACGGCTCAGATACGCAGTATTTT	CASKGLDGSDTQYF
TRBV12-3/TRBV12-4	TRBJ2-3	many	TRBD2	TGTGCCAGCAGTTTTTGGCTAGCGGGGGGGCCTGGGACAGATACGCAGTATTTT	CASSFWLAGGPGTDTQYF